Below are 6 T cell receptor beta chains sequenced from a single sample in a study of early T cells in non-severe SARS-CoV-2 infection. MiXCR was run by TCRdb on the 5' RACE reads, yielding one entry per CDR3 protein. The table shows about 64,000 distinct CDR3 sequences, with over 4% occurring only once. Sequencing was done on a sample of whole blood. All receptors come from an adult who was a healthcare worker with PCR-confirmed SARS-CoV-2 infection or an uninfected control (not recorded which).

This clonotype was recorded at least ten times. J is TRBJ2-5 and V is TRBV19; TRBD2 aligns across 10 bases. CDR1 LNHDA and CDR2 SQIVND come from the germline V gene (reference sequence). This CDR3 region has 16 residues. V was clipped by 3 bases and J by 0 bases; unmatched bases: 4. CDR3 sequence reads: CASSIASGGNQETQYF. The DNA for the CDR3 is TGTGCCAGTAGTATCGCTAGCGGGGGAAACCAAGAGACCCAGTACTTC. Together with reference TRBV19 and TRBJ2-5, the CDR3 gives the full variable domain: DGGITQSPKYLFRKEGQNVTLSCEQNLNHDAMYWYRQDPGQGLRLIYYSQIVNDFQKGDIAEGYSVSREKKESFPLTVTSAQKNPTAFYLCASSIASGGNQETQYFGPGTRLLVL.

Judged by abundance, this clonotype is medium-sized. This rearrangement joins TRBV5-1 to TRBJ2-2; 7 bases fit TRBD2. V gave up 4 bases and J gave up 1 base; unmatched junction bases: 4. The CDR3 extends over 15 amino acids. Germline CDR1 reads SGHRS; CDR2 reads YFSETQ. The CDR3 region is CASSVTSVNTGELFF. The CDR3 DNA follows: TGCGCCAGCAGCGTTACTAGCGTGAACACCGGGGAGCTGTTTTTT.

The sample holds many counts of this clonotype. The chain combines TRBV12-5 with TRBJ1-5; D is unclear. The CDR3 has 12 residues. Germline V gives CDR1 LGHNT, CDR2 FRNRAP. V was trimmed by 4 bases and J by 6 bases, leaving 7 bases between them. CDR3 DNA sequence: TGTGCTAGTGGTTCCTCCCGTCAGCCCCAGCATTTT. Its protein product is CASGSSRQPQHF.

This clonotype was counted at least ten times. The chain couples TRBV6-2 or TRBV6-3 to TRBJ1-1, with 9 bases lining up with TRBD1. Germline V lookup: CDR1 MNHEY, CDR2 SVGEGT. V gave up 5 bases and J gave up 1 base; unmatched junction bases: 14. The CDR3 covers 18 residues. The DNA for the CDR3 is TGTGCCAGCAGTACCCCCGACAGGGGGAATGGGAGGAACACTGAAGCTTTCTTT. Amino acid sequence: CASSTPDRGNGRNTEAFF.

Many counts were recorded for this clonotype. The chain has TRBV27 and TRBJ2-7; tentatively, D is TRBD2 (5 bases). V dropped 6 bases and J dropped 3 bases, with 12 bases sitting between them. CDR1 is MNHEY and CDR2 is SMNVEV in the germline V gene (reference sequence). The CDR3 runs 13 residues. The DNA of the CDR3 is TGTGCCAGCAGCCCGGACGGACTCTACGAGCAGTACTTC. Protein: CASSPDGLYEQYF.

The chain carries TRBV4-2 and TRBJ2-1; 9 bases line up with TRBD1. The germline V gene has CDR1 LGHNA and CDR2 YNFKEQ. The V segment lost 1 base and the J segment 5 bases; nucleotides outside the gene matches: 9. CDR3 size: 17 residues. The CDR3 nucleotides read TGTGCCAGCAGCCAAGTGGGGGACAGGGTCGGGGACAATGAGCAGTTCTTC. Translation: CASSQVGDRVGDNEQFF.